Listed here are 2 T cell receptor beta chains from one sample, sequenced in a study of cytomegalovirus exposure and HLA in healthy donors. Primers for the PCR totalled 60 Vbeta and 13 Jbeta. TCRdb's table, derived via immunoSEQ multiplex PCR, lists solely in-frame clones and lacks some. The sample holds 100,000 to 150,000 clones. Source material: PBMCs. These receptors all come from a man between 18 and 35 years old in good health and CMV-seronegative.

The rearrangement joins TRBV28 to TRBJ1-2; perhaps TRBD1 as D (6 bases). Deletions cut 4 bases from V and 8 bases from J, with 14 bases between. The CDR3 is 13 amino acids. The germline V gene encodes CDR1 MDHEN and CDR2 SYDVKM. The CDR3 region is CASSSLTGYGYTF. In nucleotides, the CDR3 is TGTGCCAGCAGTTCACTTACAGGGTACGGCTACACCTTC.

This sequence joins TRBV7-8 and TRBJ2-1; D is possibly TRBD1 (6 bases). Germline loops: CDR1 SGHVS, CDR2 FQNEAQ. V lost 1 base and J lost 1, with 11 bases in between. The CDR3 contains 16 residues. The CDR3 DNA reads TGTGCCAGCAGCTTAGGGGGCAGGGGATCCTACAATGAGCAGTTCTTC. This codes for CASSLGGRGSYNEQFF.